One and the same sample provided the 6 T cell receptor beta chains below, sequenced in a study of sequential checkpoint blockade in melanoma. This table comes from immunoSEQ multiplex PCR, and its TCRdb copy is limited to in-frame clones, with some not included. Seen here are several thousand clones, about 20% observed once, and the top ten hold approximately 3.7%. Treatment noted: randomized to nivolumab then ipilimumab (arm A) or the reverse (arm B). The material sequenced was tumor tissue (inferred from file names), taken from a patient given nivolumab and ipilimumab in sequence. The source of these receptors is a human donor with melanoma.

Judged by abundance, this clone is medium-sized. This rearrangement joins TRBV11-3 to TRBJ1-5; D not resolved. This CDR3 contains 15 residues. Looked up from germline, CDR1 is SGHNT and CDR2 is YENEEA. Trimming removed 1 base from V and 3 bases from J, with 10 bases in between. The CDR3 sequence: CASSLVSQNNQPQHF. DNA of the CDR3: TGTGCCAGCAGCTTAGTCAGCCAGAACAATCAGCCCCAGCATTTT.

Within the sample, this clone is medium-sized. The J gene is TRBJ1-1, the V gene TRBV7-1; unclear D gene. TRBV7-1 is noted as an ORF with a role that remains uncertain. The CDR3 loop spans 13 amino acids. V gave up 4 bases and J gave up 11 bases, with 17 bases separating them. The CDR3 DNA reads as TGTGCCAGCAGCTTAGTATCCAGTCGAAGCGCTTTCTTT. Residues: CASSLVSSRSAFF.

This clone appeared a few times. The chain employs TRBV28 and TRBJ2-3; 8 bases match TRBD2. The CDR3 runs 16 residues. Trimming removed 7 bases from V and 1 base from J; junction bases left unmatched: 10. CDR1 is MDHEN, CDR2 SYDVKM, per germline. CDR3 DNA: TGTGCCAGCAAAGAATTTAGGCGGGGGGGCACAGATACGCAGTATTTT. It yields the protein CASKEFRRGGTDTQYF.

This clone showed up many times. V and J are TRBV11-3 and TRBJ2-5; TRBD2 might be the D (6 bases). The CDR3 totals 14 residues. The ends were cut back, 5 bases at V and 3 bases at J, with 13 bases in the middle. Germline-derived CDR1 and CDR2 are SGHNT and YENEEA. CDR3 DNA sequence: TGTGCCAGCAGCCCGGGGGAACCCGAAGAGACCCAGTACTTC. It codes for CASSPGEPEETQYF.

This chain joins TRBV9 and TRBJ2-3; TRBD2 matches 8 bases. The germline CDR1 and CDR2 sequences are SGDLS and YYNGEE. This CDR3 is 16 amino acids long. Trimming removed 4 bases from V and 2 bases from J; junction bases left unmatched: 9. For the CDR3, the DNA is TGTGCCAGCAGCCGTAGGGAGCGGGGGCTCACAGATACGCAGTATTTT. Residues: CASSRRERGLTDTQYF.

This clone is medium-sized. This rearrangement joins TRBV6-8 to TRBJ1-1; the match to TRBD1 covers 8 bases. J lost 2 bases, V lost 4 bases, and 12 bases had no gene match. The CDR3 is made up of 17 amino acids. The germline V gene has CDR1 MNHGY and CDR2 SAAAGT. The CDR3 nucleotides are TGTGCCAGCAGTTCTAGACGACAGGGGCTCTCAAACACTGAAGCTTTCTTT. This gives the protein CASSSRRQGLSNTEAFF.